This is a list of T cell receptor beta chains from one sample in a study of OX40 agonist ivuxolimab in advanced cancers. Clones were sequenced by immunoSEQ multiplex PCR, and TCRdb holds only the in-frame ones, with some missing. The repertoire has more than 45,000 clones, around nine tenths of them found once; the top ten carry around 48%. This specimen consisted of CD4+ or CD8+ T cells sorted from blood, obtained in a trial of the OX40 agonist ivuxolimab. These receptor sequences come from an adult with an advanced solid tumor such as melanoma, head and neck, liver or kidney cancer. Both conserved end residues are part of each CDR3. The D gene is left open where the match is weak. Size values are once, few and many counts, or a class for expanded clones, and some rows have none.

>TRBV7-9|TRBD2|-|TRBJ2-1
CASSSYSGGARNEQFF
TGTGCCAGCAGCTCCTATAGCGGGGGGGCTCGGAATGAGCAGTTCTTC
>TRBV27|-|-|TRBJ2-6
CASSSRSGANVLTF
TGTGCCAGCAGTTCTCGCTCTGGGGCCAACGTCCTGACTTTC
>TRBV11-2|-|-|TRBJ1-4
CASRGPMDSEKLFF
TGTGCCAGCAGGGGCCCCATGGACAGCGAAAAACTGTTTTTT
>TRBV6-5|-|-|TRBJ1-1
CASSYPGGTEAFF
TGTGCCAGCAGTTATCCGGGGGGCACTGAAGCTTTCTTT
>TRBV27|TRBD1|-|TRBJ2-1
CASSWVTGNHEQFF
TGTGCCAGCAGTTGGGTGACAGGGAACCATGAGCAGTTCTTC
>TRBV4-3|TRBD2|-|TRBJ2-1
CASRPWTSGGDINEQFF
TGCGCCAGCAGACCCTGGACTAGCGGGGGGGATATAAATGAGCAGTTCTTC
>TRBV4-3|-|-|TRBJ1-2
CASSQDLGGPDPYGYTF
TGCGCCAGCAGCCAAGATCTTGGAGGACCCGACCCCTATGGCTACACCTTC
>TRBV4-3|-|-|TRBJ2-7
CASSQRGGYEQYF
TGCGCCAGCAGCCAACGGGGAGGATACGAGCAGTACTTC
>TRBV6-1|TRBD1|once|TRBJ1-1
CASSGLHEPGQGRLYTEAFF
TGTGCCAGCAGTGGCCTACACGAACCGGGACAGGGGAGGTTGTACACTGAAGCTTTCTTT
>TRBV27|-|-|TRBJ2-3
CASSLYNTQYF
TGTGCCAGCAGCCTTTACAATACGCAGTATTTT
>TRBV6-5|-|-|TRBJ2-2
CASSYRVTGELFF
TGTGCCAGCAGTTACAGGGTGACCGGGGAGCTGTTTTTT
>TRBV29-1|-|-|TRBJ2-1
CSVVPDSEQFF
TGCAGCGTTGTGCCTGACTCCGAGCAGTTCTTC
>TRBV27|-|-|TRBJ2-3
CASSPTVSLLVYTQYF
TGTGCCAGCAGTCCAACGGTCTCCCTCTTAGTGTATACGCAGTATTTT
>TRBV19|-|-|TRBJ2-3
CASSIQGSHDTQYF
TGTGCCAGTAGTATACAGGGCTCCCATGATACGCAGTATTTT
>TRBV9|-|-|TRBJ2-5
CASSAGRSYQETQYF
TGTGCCAGCAGCGCGGGGCGGTCGTACCAAGAGACCCAGTACTTC
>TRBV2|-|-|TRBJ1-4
CASSEALTLTAEKLFF
TGTGCCAGCAGTGAAGCCCTGACTCTTACGGCGGAAAAACTGTTTTTT
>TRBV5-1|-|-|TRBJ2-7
CASSSYPDSYEQYF
TGCGCCAGCAGCTCCTACCCGGACAGCTACGAGCAGTACTTC
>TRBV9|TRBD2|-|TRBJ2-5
CASSPQGLAGLETQYF
TGTGCCAGCAGCCCCCAGGGACTAGCGGGCTTGGAGACCCAGTACTTC
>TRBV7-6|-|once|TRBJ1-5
CASSRDGPHSNQPQHF
TGTGCCAGCAGCCGAGACGGGCCCCATAGCAATCAGCCCCAGCATTTT
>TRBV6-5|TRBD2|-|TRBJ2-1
CASSYPAGGPVNEQFF
TGTGCCAGCAGTTACCCCGCGGGGGGGCCGGTGAATGAGCAGTTCTTC
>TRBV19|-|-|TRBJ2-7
CASSPGTYEQYF
TGTGCCAGTAGTCCCGGGACCTACGAGCAGTACTTC
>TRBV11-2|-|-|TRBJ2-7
CASSFPDLGVYEQYF
TGTGCCAGCAGCTTTCCGGACTTGGGGGTCTACGAGCAGTACTTC
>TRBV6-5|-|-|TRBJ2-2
CASTNSRENTGELFF
TGTGCCAGCACCAACAGCAGGGAGAACACCGGGGAGCTGTTTTTT
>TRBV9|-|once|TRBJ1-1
CASSTEVQNTEAFF
TGTGCCAGCAGTACCGAGGTCCAGAACACTGAAGCTTTCTTT
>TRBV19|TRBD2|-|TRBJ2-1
CASSPPTSGGPIYNEQFF
TGTGCCAGTAGTCCACCGACTAGCGGGGGGCCTATCTACAATGAGCAGTTCTTC
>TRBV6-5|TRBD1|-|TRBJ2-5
CATGGGLETQYF
TGTGCGACAGGGGGCGGGTTGGAGACCCAGTACTTC
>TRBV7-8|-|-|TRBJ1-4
CASSLDRDRLFF
TGTGCCAGCAGCTTAGACAGGGATCGACTGTTTTTT
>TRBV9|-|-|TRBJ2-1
CASSVGWGTKDNEQFF
TGTGCCAGCAGCGTAGGGTGGGGGACAAAAGACAATGAGCAGTTCTTC
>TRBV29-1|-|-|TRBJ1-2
CSVGDNYGYTF
TGCAGCGTTGGGGACAACTATGGCTACACCTTC
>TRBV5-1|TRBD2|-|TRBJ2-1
CASSLGSGGDNEQFF
TGCGCCAGCAGCTTAGGCAGCGGGGGGGACAATGAGCAGTTCTTC
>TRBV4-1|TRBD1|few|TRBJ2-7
CASSQDTGTGSLEQYF
TGCGCCAGCAGCCAAGATACCGGGACAGGGTCCCTGGAGCAGTACTTC
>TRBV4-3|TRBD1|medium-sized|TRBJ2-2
CASSQEGGANTGELFF
TGCGCCAGCAGCCAAGAAGGGGGCGCGAACACCGGGGAGCTGTTTTTT
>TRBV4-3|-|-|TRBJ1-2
CASSQVAPKNPVQGEDGYTF
TGCGCCAGCAGCCAAGTAGCTCCTAAAAACCCTGTACAGGGAGAGGATGGCTACACCTTC
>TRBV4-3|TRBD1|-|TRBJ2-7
CASSQANSPDRAYEQYF
TGCGCCAGCAGCCAAGCCAACTCCCCTGACAGGGCCTACGAGCAGTACTTC
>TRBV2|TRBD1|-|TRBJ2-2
CASSERQGALTGELFF
TGTGCCAGCAGTGAACGACAGGGGGCCCTCACCGGGGAGCTGTTTTTT
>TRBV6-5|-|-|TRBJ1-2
CASSDNIGLYGYTF
TGTGCCAGCAGCGACAATATCGGCCTCTATGGCTACACCTTC
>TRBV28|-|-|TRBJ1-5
CASSLTGFVNQPQHF
TGTGCCAGCAGTTTAACAGGGTTCGTCAATCAGCCCCAGCATTTT
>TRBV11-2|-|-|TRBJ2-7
CASSQGPYEQYF
TGTGCCAGCAGCCAGGGGCCCTACGAGCAGTACTTC
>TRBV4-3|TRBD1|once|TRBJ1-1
CASSQDKGAANTEAFF
TGCGCCAGCAGCCAAGATAAGGGGGCAGCGAACACTGAAGCTTTCTTT
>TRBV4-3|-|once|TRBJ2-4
CASSQDTGGLTKNIQYF
TGCGCCAGCAGCCAAGATACCGGGGGATTGACCAAAAACATTCAGTACTTC
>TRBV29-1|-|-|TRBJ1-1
CSVPSQGEAFF
TGCAGCGTTCCATCACAGGGAGAGGCTTTCTTT